A single sample is the source of the 27 T cell receptor beta chains below, sequenced in a study of T cell clonality in common variable immunodeficiency. The table came from immunoSEQ multiplex PCR; TCRdb's copy has only in-frame clones and leaves some out. The table lists over 55,000 clones, with no singletons. What was sequenced was peripheral blood mononuclear cells. Source of these receptors: a person aged 18 to 75 in good health.

As to this clone: The read terminates 3 residues ahead of where the CDR3 ends, so the germline J gene completes it. The chain has TRBV27 and TRBJ2-7; 7 nucleotides align to TRBD1. The germline V gene encodes CDR1 MNHEY and CDR2 SMNVEV (reference sequence). V lost 4 bases to trimming and J lost 3 bases; unmatched junction nucleotides: 6. CDR3 size: 14 residues. Partial CDR3 DNA: TGTGCCAGCAGTTCACGAGGGGGCTACTACGAG. Translation gives CASSSRGGYYE. The complete CDR3 reads CASSSRGGYYEQYF.

Ten or more counts support this clone. The CDR3 end is not reached by the read, which stops 3 residues before it; the germline J gene fills it in. The chain links TRBV10-3 to TRBJ2-2; D is perhaps TRBD1 (6 bases). The CDR3 runs 16 residues. CDR1 is ENHRY and CDR2 is SYGVKD in the germline V gene. V shed 7 bases and J shed 2 bases, with 17 bases lying between them. This CDR3 is CAINPLGQENTGELFF. CDR3 DNA (partial): TGTGCCATCAATCCACTGGGACAAGAAAACACCGGGGAG.

This clone showed up many times. The observed sequence ends 3 residues before the CDR3 terminus, with the missing tail filled in from the germline J gene. The chain is built from TRBV19 and TRBJ2-7; TRBD2 matches 9 bases. V was clipped by 6 bases and J by 2 bases; unmatched bases: 11. The CDR3 loop spans 16 amino acids. Germline V gene data show CDR1 as LNHDA and CDR2 as SQIVND (reference sequence). CDR3 bases read: TGTGCCAGTAGGAGGACTAGCGTAGACCCAACCTACGAG. It is translated as CASRRTSVDPTYE. The whole CDR3 protein is CASRRTSVDPTYEQYF.

A word on this clone: The read halts 3 residues ahead of the CDR3 end, with the missing end drawn from the germline J gene. The chain combines TRBV20-1 with TRBJ2-7; TRBD2 matches 9 bases. CDR3 length: 14 residues. Unmatched junction bases numbered 8, after V lost 5 bases and J lost 3 bases. Looked up from germline, CDR1 is DFQATT and CDR2 is SNEGSKA (reference sequence). CDR3 sequence: CSASSSGTNYEQYF. Incomplete CDR3 DNA: TGCAGTGCTTCCTCTAGCGGGACCAACTACGAG.

This clone was counted ten times or more. The read gets to within 3 residues of the CDR3 end, and the germline J gene fills in the rest. V gene TRBV2 combines with J gene TRBJ2-7, with D possibly matching TRBD1 (6 bases). Germline lookup yields CDR1 SNHLY and CDR2 FYNNEI. This CDR3 is 15 amino acids long. Trimming stripped 7 bases from V and 2 bases from J, with 18 bases between. CDR3 DNA (partial): TGTGCCAGCACCGCGGCTCAGACAGGACCCTACGAG. Its protein is CASTAAQTGPYE. The complete CDR3 reads CASTAAQTGPYEQYF.

This clone was detected ten times or more. Coverage ceases 3 residues before the CDR3 finishes, and the germline J gene fills in the end. This chain uses TRBV18 with TRBJ2-3; D is unclear. The CDR3 totals 13 residues. Trimming took off 3 bases at V and 2 bases at J, with 6 bases between the two ends. The germline V gene has CDR1 KGHSH and CDR2 LQKENI. CDR3 DNA, as far as it was read: TGTGCCAGCTCACCCCTTCCCACAGATACG. Amino acids: CASSPLPTDT. The whole CDR3 region reads CASSPLPTDTQYF.

A word on this clone: The read is 3 residues too short to cover the CDR3 end, so that end is filled in from the germline J gene. This sequence joins TRBV5-3 and TRBJ2-4; unclear D gene. TRBV5-3 has ORF status, its function being uncertain. CDR3 length: 15 residues. V lost 0 bases and J lost 4, with 11 bases in between. The sequenced CDR3 bases are TGTGCCAGAAGCTTGGCAGTATCCCAGAAAAACATT. As protein: CARSLAVSQKNI. The entire CDR3 reads CARSLAVSQKNIQYF.

This clone was seen at least ten times. The read ends 3 residues shy of where the CDR3 ends; the end is completed using the germline J gene. The genes are TRBV9 and TRBJ2-3, with TRBD2 matching over 13 bases. Unmatched junction bases numbered 5, after V lost 7 bases and J lost 0 bases. The CDR3 loop spans 16 amino acids. The germline gives CDR1 SGDLS, CDR2 YYNGEE. This CDR3 reads CASGGTSGTSTDTQYF. CDR3 DNA (partial): TGTGCCAGCGGGGGGACTAGCGGGACTAGCACAGATACG.

This clone was detected many times. The read is 3 residues too short to cover the CDR3 end, so that end is filled in from the germline J gene. This chain connects TRBV3-1 (or the pseudogene TRBV3-2) to TRBJ1-5, with 10 bases identical to TRBD1. Germline V gene lookup returns CDR1 LGHDT and CDR2 YNNKEL (reference sequence). The CDR3 is 14 residues long. The V segment lost 10 bases and the J segment 4 bases; nucleotides outside the gene matches: 7. CDR3 DNA (partial): TGTGCCACTTCTAGACAGGGGGCGAATCAGCCC. Translating it yields CATSRQGANQP. The entire CDR3 sequence reads CATSRQGANQPQHF.

In this sample, this clone turned up a few times. The CDR3 DNA, read in part, is TGTGCCAGCAGTGTAGGGGACAGGGCCTACGAC. It yields the protein CASSVGDRAYD. From start to end, the CDR3 is CASSVGDRAYDYTF. V gene TRBV6-1 combines with J gene TRBJ1-2, with 9 nucleotides matching TRBD1. The read comes to an end 3 residues before the CDR3 does, leaving the germline J gene to fill in the end. Germline CDR1 reads MNHNS; CDR2 reads SASEGT. The CDR3 totals 14 residues.

This clone showed up many times. The read comes to an end 3 residues before the CDR3 does, leaving the germline J gene to fill in the end. The rearrangement uses TRBV10-3 and TRBJ1-1; a possible D gene is TRBD1 (5 bases). Trimming took 6 bases from V and 0 from J, leaving 14 bases between them. This CDR3 has 15 residues. In germline, CDR1 is ENHRY, CDR2 SYGVKD. The sequenced part of the CDR3 DNA is TGTGCCATCAGCCATGGCGGGGGGTTGAACACTGAA. This gives the protein CAISHGGGLNTE. The complete CDR3 protein is CAISHGGGLNTEAFF.

This clone was counted ten times or more. The read ends 3 residues before the CDR3 terminus; that terminus is restored from the germline J gene. This chain connects TRBV20-1 to TRBJ2-5, with a tentative D call TRBD1 (5 bases). This CDR3 comprises 13 residues. Germline V lookup: CDR1 DFQATT, CDR2 SNEGSKA (reference sequence). Trimming stripped 4 bases from V and 2 bases from J, with 11 bases between. The CDR3 loop is CSAKQVIQETQYF. The CDR3 DNA, read in part, is TGCAGTGCTAAACAGGTTATACAAGAGACC.

This clone showed up many times. The CDR3 goes on 3 residues after the read ends, and that part is filled in from the germline J gene. V and J are TRBV15 and TRBJ2-3; 10 bases map to TRBD2. The CDR3 runs 16 residues. V lost 1 base to trimming and J lost 0 bases; unmatched junction nucleotides: 1. Germline V CDR1 and CDR2: LNHNV, YYDKDF (reference sequence). The CDR3 spells CATSRGLAGSTDTQYF. The sequenced CDR3 bases are TGTGCCACCAGCAGAGGACTAGCGGGCAGCACAGATACG.

This clone has ten or more counts. Read data end 3 residues before the CDR3 end; the end is taken from the germline J gene. The rearrangement joins TRBV6-1 to TRBJ2-6; D uncertain. V was clipped by 3 bases and J by 0 bases, with 3 bases between them. The germline V gene has CDR1 MNHNS and CDR2 SASEGT. CDR3 length equals 14 residues. The CDR3 region is CASSDNSGANVLTF. The covered CDR3 bases are TGTGCCAGCAGTGACAACTCTGGGGCCAACGTC.

At least ten counts were recorded for this clone. The sequence runs out 3 residues before the end of the CDR3; the remainder is reconstructed from the germline J gene. J is TRBJ2-5 and V is TRBV18; 7 bases match TRBD2. Germline lookup yields CDR1 KGHSH and CDR2 LQKENI. V shed 2 bases and J 4 bases; nucleotides not matched to a gene: 7. The CDR3 sequence is 15 residues long. The CDR3 bases that were read are TGTGCCAGCTCACCAACGGGGATAGCGGGAGAGACC. Its translation is CASSPTGIAGET. From start to end, the CDR3 is CASSPTGIAGETQYF.

This clone has a count of ten or more. Sequence at one end of the junction differs from germline and may be a read error. Sequencing ends 3 residues short of the CDR3 end; the germline J gene provides the rest. This rearrangement joins TRBV12-5 to TRBJ1-2; possible D gene TRBD1, 6 bases. Germline CDR1 is LGHNT and CDR2 is FRNRAP. This CDR3 comprises 14 residues. Partial CDR3 DNA: TGTGCTAGTGGCTTGGACAGCTATCCAGGAGGC. Protein product: CASGLDSYPGG. Given in full, the CDR3 is CASGLDSYPGGYTF.

This clone was found many times. The read stops 3 residues short of the end of the CDR3; the missing end is completed from the germline J gene. This chain joins TRBV6-2 or TRBV6-3 and TRBJ2-3; TRBD2 agrees at 8 bases. Unmatched junction bases numbered 9, after V lost 8 bases and J lost 2 bases. Germline values: CDR1 MNHEY, CDR2 SVGEGT. The CDR3 has 15 residues. CDR3 DNA (partial): TGTGCCAGCGGATCGGGAGGGGTCCTCACAGATACG. It codes for CASGSGGVLTDT. The CDR3 in its entirety is CASGSGGVLTDTQYF.

This clone was seen at least ten times. The CDR3 is cut off 3 residues early in the read; its end comes from the germline J gene. The genes are TRBV28 and TRBJ2-1, with TRBD2 identical over 12 bases. Germline CDR1 MDHEN, CDR2 SYDVKM. The junction had 19 bases not matched to a gene; V was cut back by 9 bases and J by 7 bases. There are 18 residues in the CDR3. This chain's CDR3 is CASIYAPTSGSLFNEQFF. CDR3 DNA (partial): TGTGCCAGTATCTACGCCCCGACTAGCGGGAGTTTATTTAATGAG.

In this sample, this clone turned up many times. The read terminates 3 residues before the CDR3 end, so the remaining end is supplied by the germline J gene. The V call is TRBV10-3, the J call TRBJ2-7; 10 nucleotides align to TRBD2. There are 18 residues in the CDR3. Per the germline V gene, CDR1 is ENHRY and CDR2 is SYGVKD. V was pared by 5 bases and J by 1 base, with 14 bases of the junction left unmatched. Incomplete CDR3 DNA: TGTGCCATCAGTTGGGGACTAGCGAGAACAGGAGTTTCCTACGAG. As protein: CAISWGLARTGVSYE. The whole CDR3 protein reads CAISWGLARTGVSYEQYF.

This clone was seen repeatedly, ten times or more. The read terminates 3 residues before the CDR3 end, so the remaining end is supplied by the germline J gene. J is TRBJ2-1 and V is TRBV7-8; D is possibly TRBD2 (6 bases). CDR1 and CDR2 from the germline V gene are SGHVS and FQNEAQ. With 5 bases removed from V and 6 bases from J, the gap between germline ends came to 20 bases. The CDR3 totals 16 residues. CDR3 bases read: TGTGCCAGCAGCCCGTTGGGCGGGGAGACTGGCAATGAG. Amino acid sequence: CASSPLGGETGNE. The entire CDR3 protein is CASSPLGGETGNEQFF.

In its sample, this clone was seen many times. Read sequence stops 3 residues before the CDR3 end, and the germline J gene provides the missing end. The rearrangement joins TRBV4-1 to TRBJ2-7; possibly TRBD2 for D (6 bases). Germline CDR1 MGHRA, CDR2 YSYEKL. V lost 4 bases to trimming and J lost 0 bases, with 13 bases between them. This CDR3 region has 15 residues. CDR3 sequence reads: CASSRSGERSYEQYF. The CDR3 DNA, read in part, is TGCGCCAGCAGCCGCTCGGGGGAGCGCTCCTACGAG.

This clone was seen repeatedly, ten times or more. The read is 3 residues too short to cover the CDR3 end, so that end is filled in from the germline J gene. The chain is built from TRBV29-1 and TRBJ2-1; possibly TRBD2 for D (6 bases). The CDR3 has 11 amino acids. In germline, CDR1 is SQVTM, CDR2 ANQGSEA. Trimming took 7 bases from V and 4 from J, leaving 8 bases between them. Here the CDR3 reads CSGDWYNEQFF. The DNA read from the CDR3 is TGCAGCGGGGACTGGTACAATGAG.

Many counts were recorded for this clone. The read terminates 3 residues before the CDR3 end, so the remaining end is supplied by the germline J gene. The gene calls are TRBV7-8 and TRBJ2-1; 8 bases line up with TRBD2. V lost 2 bases and J lost 9; bases outside the gene matches: 9. CDR3 length: 15 amino acids. Germline V gives CDR1 SGHVS, CDR2 FQNEAQ. CDR3 amino acids: CASSLRREGSREQFF. Partial CDR3 DNA: TGTGCCAGCAGCTTACGACGGGAGGGGAGTCGTGAG.

The table lists this clone with many counts. The read ends 3 residues before the CDR3 terminus; that terminus is restored from the germline J gene. The chain is built from TRBV18 and TRBJ2-3, with 11 positions matching TRBD2. Germline V gives CDR1 KGHSH, CDR2 LQKENI. The CDR3 length is 18 residues. Trimming cost V 2 bases and J 4 bases; bases outside gene matches: 11. The chain's CDR3 is CASSPSPGTSGSADTQYF. Partial CDR3 DNA: TGTGCCAGCTCACCATCTCCGGGGACTAGCGGATCGGCAGATACG.

Many counts were recorded for this clone. The covered CDR3 bases are TGCAGTGCTAGACTAGGACTCTCATACAATGAG. Residues: CSARLGLSYNE. The full-length CDR3 reads as CSARLGLSYNEQFF. The chain links TRBV20-1 to TRBJ2-1, with D maybe TRBD2 (5 bases). The read terminates 3 residues ahead of where the CDR3 ends, so the germline J gene completes it. V was trimmed by 2 bases and J by 4 bases, leaving 12 bases between them. CDR1 and CDR2 from the germline V gene are DFQATT and SNEGSKA (reference sequence). The CDR3 is 14 amino acids.

This clone was observed at least ten times. The CDR3 end falls 3 residues outside the read, so it is completed with the germline J gene. The J gene is TRBJ1-4, the V gene TRBV29-1; possible D gene TRBD1, 5 bases. The germline gives CDR1 SQVTM, CDR2 ANQGSEA. The CDR3 has 12 residues. The V end was cut by 2 bases, the J end by 7 bases, with 8 bases between. The DNA read from the CDR3 is TGCAGCGTTGAAAACGGGGGTGAAAAA. This translates into CSVENGGEK. The entire CDR3 protein reads CSVENGGEKLFF.

This clone was detected many times. Sequencing ends 3 residues short of the CDR3 end; the germline J gene provides the rest. The gene calls are TRBV20-1 and TRBJ1-5, with D possibly matching TRBD1 (6 bases). Per the germline V gene, CDR1 is DFQATT and CDR2 is SNEGSKA (reference sequence). The CDR3 extends over 15 amino acids. Deletions cut 6 bases from V and 2 bases from J, with 17 bases between. Incomplete CDR3 DNA: TGCAGTGCACTAAGAACAGGGACGGGCAATCAGCCC. This gives the protein CSALRTGTGNQP. The whole CDR3 protein is CSALRTGTGNQPQHF.